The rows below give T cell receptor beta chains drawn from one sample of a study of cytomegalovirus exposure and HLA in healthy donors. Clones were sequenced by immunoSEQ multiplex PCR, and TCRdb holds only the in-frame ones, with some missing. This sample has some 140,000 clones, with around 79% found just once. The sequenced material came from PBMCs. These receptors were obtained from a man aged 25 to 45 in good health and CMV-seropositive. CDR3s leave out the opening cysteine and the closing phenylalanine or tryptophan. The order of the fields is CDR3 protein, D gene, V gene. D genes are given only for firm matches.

cdr3_aa: ASSSGQGEGYT; d_call: TRBD1; v_call: TRBV19
cdr3_aa: ASSKQGIYEQY; d_call: -; v_call: TRBV5-4
cdr3_aa: ASSPIPGGINEQY; d_call: -; v_call: TRBV28
cdr3_aa: AWNQGRRDT; d_call: -; v_call: TRBV30
cdr3_aa: ASSRPGQAEETQY; d_call: TRBD1; v_call: TRBV5-7
cdr3_aa: ASSQVRMNTEAF; d_call: -; v_call: TRBV14
cdr3_aa: ASSQDGFGKPYGYT; d_call: -; v_call: TRBV4-2
cdr3_aa: ASSQPGLPDTQY; d_call: -; v_call: TRBV14
cdr3_aa: ASSPGGPQH; d_call: -; v_call: TRBV7-2
cdr3_aa: ASSDVAGVSEQF; d_call: TRBD2; v_call: TRBV6-1
cdr3_aa: ASSERREYEQF; d_call: -; v_call: TRBV2
cdr3_aa: ASSTSGSSTDTQY; d_call: -; v_call: TRBV28
cdr3_aa: ANGQERDQPQH; d_call: TRBD1; v_call: TRBV2
cdr3_aa: ARQGADSPLH; d_call: -; v_call: TRBV2
cdr3_aa: ASSYFPTGYGYT; d_call: -; v_call: TRBV6-6
cdr3_aa: ASSEGTGRFGNSPLH; d_call: TRBD1; v_call: TRBV4-3
cdr3_aa: SATSGQGNSPLH; d_call: TRBD1; v_call: TRBV29-1
cdr3_aa: ASSSSGTGGKTQY; d_call: TRBD1; v_call: TRBV13
cdr3_aa: ASSPHRSRAETQY; d_call: -; v_call: TRBV27
cdr3_aa: AISKGTGANEKLF; d_call: TRBD1; v_call: TRBV10-3
cdr3_aa: ASSRSGGSPEWAF; d_call: -; v_call: TRBV27
cdr3_aa: ASSEWGGTGTGELF; d_call: TRBD1; v_call: TRBV6-1
cdr3_aa: ASSLDAGTANTGELF; d_call: TRBD1; v_call: TRBV11-2
cdr3_aa: ASSLSSGRDEQF; d_call: TRBD2; v_call: TRBV7-3
cdr3_aa: ASGQGSTDTQY; d_call: TRBD1; v_call: TRBV5-1
cdr3_aa: ASRQGPYEQY; d_call: TRBD1; v_call: TRBV6-5
cdr3_aa: AWRGGVKLNTEAF; d_call: -; v_call: TRBV30
cdr3_aa: ASSPRDSGANVLT; d_call: -; v_call: TRBV11-3
cdr3_aa: SVDRDRYEQY; d_call: TRBD1; v_call: TRBV29-1